The clone carrying this T cell receptor (beta chain) was seen more than once but under ten times. V was clipped by 3 bases and J by 4 bases; unmatched bases: 11. The CDR3 runs to 16 residues. Germline CDR1 and CDR2: SGHNT and YENEEA. These data are taken from a study of blood T cell repertoires in COVID-19. As for the study in general: The United States, Italy and Spain were the sources of the acute and convalescent COVID-19 samples.

Per the study methods: Counts of nucleated cells, estimated from reference gene primer amplification, were obtained. Sequencing used immunoSEQ multiplex PCR; TCRdb keeps in-frame clones, though not all of them. V and J calls and clone size follow that table, whereas D and trimming were derived from the DNA. The sample yields about 87,000 clones, around 80% seen once. The sample was peripheral blood. The genes are TRBV11-3 and TRBJ1-1; 7 bases fit TRBD1. The clonotype originates from a woman aged 80 or older with active or convalescent COVID-19. CDR3 DNA sequence: TGTGCCAGCAGCTTCCCGACCGGGACAGCGGCCACTGAAGCTTTCTTT. Encoded protein: CASSFPTGTAATEAFF.